This paragraph covers one T cell receptor beta chain sequence. Antigen specificity is unknown. The source of the sample is a study of breast tumors, draining lymph nodes, adjacent tissues. J lost 3 bases, V lost 6 bases, and 10 bases had no gene match. Germline values: CDR1 SEHNR, CDR2 FQNEAQ (reference sequence). This CDR3 has 15 amino acids. Samples came from axillary lymph nodes draining the breast cancer. TCRdb analysed the multiplex PCR reads with MiXCR anew, one entry per CDR3 protein. The sample shows around 230,000 distinct CDR3 sequences, 30% to 35% of them seen only once. Study-wide points: The lymph node origin of tumor T cells was framed as consistent with a hypothesis, not demonstrated. Compared with lymph nodes, tumors were less diverse; compared with nontumor tissue, more.

Sequences were obtained from axillary lymph node tissue. The receptor was derived from a female donor with breast cancer. Some clones in this sample may be carry-over from other donors' samples. The chain links TRBV7-9 to TRBJ2-7, with 8 bases aligning to TRBD1. CDR3 protein: CASRPDRGILYEQYF. In DNA form, the CDR3 reads TGTGCCAGCAGACCCGACAGGGGAATACTCTACGAGCAGTACTTC.